These 10 T cell receptor beta chains were sequenced from one sample in a study of vaccination and CD4 T cells after COVID-19. No antigens are known for them. Cultured CD4+ T cells had their DNA profiled by the Oncomine TCR Beta short-read assay. From the PCR reads, TCRdb called clonotypes with MiXCR, one entry per CDR3 protein. The sample includes about 7,400 distinct CDR3 sequences, 53% of them seen just once. Treatment reported: roughly 11-day PBMC culture with coronavirus spike peptide pools or control peptides (ViraFEST assay). An unexposed donor provided the CD4+ T cells, which were collected before the COVID-19 pandemic (2011-2018). Sequencing was done on a sample of CD4+ T cells from blood, cultured in vitro. These receptors originate from a human donor in good health.

This clonotype is labeled medium-sized. CDR3: CASSEYHLRSSYEQYF. CDR3 coding DNA: TGTGCCAGCAGTGAGTACCACCTTAGGAGCTCCTACGAGCAGTACTTC. This chain connects TRBV6-1 to TRBJ2-7; no firm D call. The germline CDR1 and CDR2 sequences are MNHNS and SASEGT. This CDR3 region has 16 residues. Trimming shortened V by 3 bases and J by 0 bases, and 15 bases separated the two germline ends.

The rearrangement links TRBV20-1 to TRBJ2-5, with D possibly being TRBD1 (6 bases). The CDR3 spans 14 residues. Per the germline V gene, CDR1 is DFQATT and CDR2 is SNEGSKA (reference sequence). The V and J ends lost 6 bases and 4 bases respectively, with 18 bases between them. The CDR3 DNA reads TGCAGTGCGACATCTAGTAGGGGGTTAGAGACCCAGTACTTC. This translates into CSATSSRGLETQYF.

The V call is TRBV6-2 or TRBV6-3, the J call TRBJ1-5; no firm D call. CDR1 MNHEY and CDR2 SVGEGT come from the germline V gene. CDR3 size: 16 residues. Trimming took 5 bases from V and 1 from J, leaving 15 bases between them. The CDR3 DNA is TGTGCCAGCAGTCCCTCCACCTGGCGGAGCAATCAGCCCCAGCATTTT. Translation: CASSPSTWRSNQPQHF.

The V gene is TRBV20-1, the J gene TRBJ2-3; D is tentatively TRBD1 or TRBD2 (5 bases each). Germline lookup yields CDR1 DFQATT and CDR2 SNEGSKA (reference sequence). Trimming pared 6 bases from V and 4 bases from J, leaving 17 bases between. The CDR3 spans 14 residues. CDR3 DNA: TGCAGTGCCGTCCCGGGTTGGGACGCAGATACGCAGTATTTT. Encoded protein: CSAVPGWDADTQYF.

This clonotype was found once. The junction does not match germline at one end; this may be a read error. V and J are TRBV7-8 and TRBJ2-3, with 9 bases lining up with TRBD2. There are 16 residues in the CDR3. CDR1 and CDR2 from the germline V gene are SGHVS and FQNEAQ. DNA of the CDR3: TGTGCCGGCAGCTCTCAGACTAGCGGAAGCACAGATACGCAGTATTTT. Translating it yields CAGSSQTSGSTDTQYF.

This clonotype came up a few times. This chain links TRBV15 with TRBJ1-6; D not certain. The V end was cut by 0 bases, the J end by 9 bases, with 15 bases between. Germline V lookup: CDR1 LNHNV, CDR2 YYDKDF (reference sequence). The CDR3 is 16 residues long. The CDR3 here is CATSRDRSAVGSPLHF. The CDR3 bases are TGTGCCACCAGCAGAGACAGGAGCGCCGTTGGTTCACCCCTCCACTTT.

This clonotype was counted between two and nine times. One end of the junction fails to match germline, which may point to a read error. The chain links TRBV20-1 to TRBJ2-5; D is tentatively TRBD1 or TRBD2 (5 bases each). The CDR3 loop spans 13 amino acids. The germline V gene encodes CDR1 DFQATT and CDR2 SNEGSKA (reference sequence). CDR3 loop: CSATGGGSGTQYF. The CDR3 DNA follows: TGCAGTGCTACGGGTGGGGGTTCAGGGACCCAGTACTTT.

This clonotype was detected once. This chain uses TRBV2 with TRBJ2-1; perhaps TRBD2 as D (5 bases). This CDR3 contains 15 residues. The germline gives CDR1 SNHLY, CDR2 FYNNEI. Deletions cut 8 bases from V and 0 bases from J, with 14 bases between. In DNA form, the CDR3 reads TGTGCCAGCTTTCCCACTAGTCGCTCCTACAATGAGCAGTTCTTC. Its protein is CASFPTSRSYNEQFF. The complete variable domain, with remaining parts taken from reference TRBV2 and TRBJ2-1, reads EPEVTQTPSHQVTQMGQEVILRCVPISNHLYFYWYRQILGQKVEFLVSFYNNEISEKSEIFDDQFSVERPDGSNFTLKIRSTKLEDSAMYFCASFPTSRSYNEQFFGPGTRLTVL.

The chain recombines TRBV6-1 with TRBJ2-2; 9 bases agree with TRBD2. Germline assignment: CDR1 MNHNS and CDR2 SASEGT. The CDR3 covers 16 residues. V lost 6 bases, J lost 7 bases, and 12 bases stayed unmatched. CDR3 protein: CASRGSAGGPGGELFF. DNA for the CDR3: TGTGCCAGCAGAGGGTCGGCGGGAGGGCCGGGCGGGGAGCTGTTTTTT.

The chain joins TRBV6-1 to TRBJ2-6, with a possible D match to TRBD1 (6 bases). Trimming shortened V by 6 bases and J by 4 bases, and 13 bases separated the two germline ends. Germline-derived CDR1 and CDR2 are MNHNS and SASEGT. The CDR3 length is 15 residues. The CDR3 protein is CASSNREVGANVLTF. The DNA for the CDR3 is TGTGCCAGCAGCAACAGGGAAGTAGGGGCCAACGTCCTGACTTTC.